Given below is one T cell receptor (beta chain) in context. This record belongs to a study of PD-1 blockade in mismatch repair-deficient tumors. Between the trimmed V and J ends, which lost 5 bases and 0 bases, there was a span of 14 bases. Per germline, CDR1 SEHNR and CDR2 FQNEAQ (reference sequence). The CDR3 runs 16 residues. Assay used: immunoSEQ multiplex PCR; TCRdb lists only in-frame clones, some missing. The sample has under 95,000 clones, roughly 80% seen once; the top ten hold roughly 2.8%. This chain joins TRBV7-9 and TRBJ2-1; D is possibly TRBD1 (6 bases). The material was peripheral blood, obtained 12 weeks after starting pembrolizumab. The TCR comes from an adult with mismatch repair-deficient cancer. The CDR3 DNA sequence: TGTGCCAGCAGCCTAAAGGGGGATAGCTCCTACAATGAGCAGTTCTTC. Amino acids: CASSLKGDSSYNEQFF.